Listed below are T cell receptor beta chains from one sample, sequenced in a study. Each CDR3 protein is one row after TCRdb ran MiXCR on the 5' RACE reads. The sample lists some 8,000 distinct CDR3 sequences; under 60% were seen once. The sequenced sample consisted of memory CD4+ T cells sorted from a lymph node. Receptors were obtained from a female donor with breast cancer. Both conserved end residues are part of each CDR3. The D gene is left open where the match is weak. Size is omitted from some rows. Given values are once, few, many or a class for expanded clones.

D gene	clone size	V gene	J gene	CDR3 protein	CDR3 DNA
TRBD1	.	TRBV18	TRBJ2-5	CASSPGQGGETQYF	TGTGCCAGCTCACCGGGACAGGGCGGGGAGACCCAATACTTC
.	.	TRBV28	TRBJ2-3	CASRVPADTQYF	TGTGCCAGCCGCGTACCAGCAGATACGCAGTATTTT
.	.	TRBV18	TRBJ1-1	CASSPPLGEAFF	TGTGCCAGCTCACCACCGCTGGGCGAAGCTTTCTTT
TRBD2	.	TRBV7-2	TRBJ2-3	CASSSGLVTDTQYF	TGTGCCAGCAGCTCGGGACTAGTAACAGATACGCAGTATTTT
.	few	TRBV28	TRBJ1-2	CASSYGGSALGHYGYTF	TGTGCCAGCAGTTACGGTGGCAGTGCCCTAGGTCACTATGGCTACACCTTC
.	.	TRBV29-1	TRBJ2-3	CSVLDLPSTDTQYF	TGCAGCGTGCTAGACCTCCCATCCACAGATACGCAGTATTTT
.	.	TRBV7-8	TRBJ2-2	CASKTGSNTGELFF	TGTGCCAGCAAAACGGGATCGAACACCGGGGAGCTGTTTTTT
.	.	TRBV7-2	TRBJ2-1	CASSSFPRSKYNEQFF	TGTGCCAGCAGCTCCTTTCCAAGGAGTAAGTACAATGAGCAGTTCTTC
.	once	TRBV20-1	TRBJ2-7	CSARDGFEQYF	TGCAGTGCTAGGGACGGATTCGAGCAGTACTTC
.	.	TRBV7-3	TRBJ2-7	CASSLVGGVEQYF	TGTGCCAGCAGCCTAGTGGGGGGCGTCGAGCAGTACTTC
.	.	TRBV4-2	TRBJ2-3	CASSQDYGQAGGDTQYF	TGTGCCAGCAGCCAAGATTATGGGCAGGCTGGAGGGGATACGCAGTATTTT
.	.	TRBV5-1	TRBJ2-5	CASTLSGFVQETQYF	TGCGCCAGCACCCTCAGCGGGTTTGTCCAAGAGACCCAGTACTTC
TRBD1	.	TRBV29-1	TRBJ2-7	CSVAQGVTYEQYF	TGCAGCGTTGCCCAGGGGGTGACCTACGAGCAGTACTTC
.	once	TRBV7-2	TRBJ2-7	CASSFIETTYEQYF	TGTGCCAGCAGCTTTATCGAGACCACCTACGAGCAGTACTTC
TRBD2	.	TRBV20-1	TRBJ2-3	CSARPITSGSTDTQYF	TGCAGTGCCCGCCCTATTACTAGCGGAAGCACAGATACGCAGTATTTT
.	few	TRBV4-2	TRBJ1-2	CASSQDVRREGYTF	TGTGCCAGCAGCCAAGATGTTAGGCGAGAAGGCTACACCTTC
.	.	TRBV2	TRBJ2-3	CASNRRSGVDTQYF	TGTGCCAGCAATAGGAGGTCCGGCGTCGATACGCAGTATTTT
.	once	TRBV10-2	TRBJ1-1	CASSEETNTEAFF	TGCGCCAGCAGCGAGGAGACGAACACTGAAGCTTTCTTT
.	.	TRBV11-1	TRBJ1-1	CASSLEQQLSNTEAFF	TGTGCCAGCAGCTTAGAGCAACAGCTTTCGAACACTGAAGCTTTCTTT
TRBD2	.	TRBV6-5	TRBJ2-2	CASSSTSGGPTRELFF	TGTGCCAGCAGTTCGACTAGCGGGGGCCCAACTAGGGAGCTGTTTTTT
.	.	TRBV12-3/TRBV12-4	TRBJ2-7	CASSNPLTGPYEQYF	TGTGCCAGCAGCAACCCCCTGACAGGACCCTACGAGCAGTACTTC
.	.	TRBV12-3/TRBV12-4	TRBJ2-5	CASSPGEFETQYF	TGTGCCAGCAGTCCCGGGGAGTTTGAGACCCAGTACTTC
TRBD2	.	TRBV7-9	TRBJ2-3	CASQWGTSWGTDTQYF	TGTGCCAGCCAATGGGGGACTAGCTGGGGCACAGATACGCAGTATTTT
TRBD1	.	TRBV28	TRBJ2-7	CASGDPGQVPYEQYF	TGTGCCAGCGGGGACCCGGGACAGGTACCCTACGAGCAGTACTTC
.	few	TRBV2	TRBJ1-2	CASSARDGYTF	TGTGCCAGCAGCGCCCGGGATGGCTACACCTTC
.	few	TRBV12-3/TRBV12-4	TRBJ1-2	CASHSLARHGYTF	TGTGCCAGCCACTCACTCGCTAGACATGGCTACACCTTC
TRBD1	few	TRBV11-1	TRBJ1-1	CASSSGGVHRNTEAFF	TGTGCCAGCAGCTCAGGGGGAGTCCATCGGAATACTGAAGCTTTCTTT
.	.	TRBV5-1	TRBJ2-7	CASSLDTYSYGQYF	TGCGCCAGCAGCCTTGACACCTACTCCTACGGGCAGTACTTC
TRBD1	.	TRBV24-1	TRBJ2-1	CATSDLRDRENEQFF	TGTGCCACCAGTGATTTAAGAGACAGGGAGAATGAGCAGTTCTTC
.	.	TRBV29-1	TRBJ2-1	CSVVRRMHYEQFF	TGCAGCGTTGTTCGCCGAATGCATTATGAGCAGTTCTTC
.	.	TRBV20-1	TRBJ2-6	CSAPSTGDSGANVLTF	TGCAGTGCTCCATCAACCGGCGACTCTGGGGCCAACGTCCTGACTTTC
.	.	TRBV4-3	TRBJ2-5	CASSQDYRPQETQYF	TGCGCCAGCAGCCAAGATTACCGACCGCAAGAGACCCAGTACTTC
TRBD2	.	TRBV5-1	TRBJ2-3	CASSLAASGTQYF	TGCGCCAGCAGCTTGGCTGCTAGCGGCACGCAGTATTTT
TRBD1	few	TRBV7-2	TRBJ1-5	CASSFDGTGAQHF	TGTGCCAGCAGCTTCGATGGGACAGGGGCCCAGCATTTT
.	few	TRBV4-2	TRBJ1-5	CASSQDGTPSEPQHF	TGTGCCAGCAGCCAAGACGGGACACCATCAGAGCCCCAGCATTTT
.	.	TRBV2	TRBJ2-5	CARSGPDGTQYF	TGTGCCAGGTCCGGGCCCGACGGGACCCAGTACTTC
.	.	TRBV30	TRBJ1-5	CAWSYSRNQPQHF	TGTGCCTGGAGTTACAGTCGCAATCAGCCCCAGCATTTT
.	.	TRBV9	TRBJ1-1	CASSGVQNTEAFF	TGTGCCAGCAGCGGGGTACAGAACACTGAAGCTTTCTTT